This T cell receptor beta chain was sequenced in a study of CD8 T cells in ankylosing spondylitis. This clonotype was seen once. V lost 6 bases, J lost 4 bases, and 6 bases stayed unmatched. This CDR3 is built from 15 residues. From germline, CDR1 is SEHNR and CDR2 FQNEAQ (reference sequence). TCRdb reprocessed the 5' RACE reads with MiXCR, giving one entry per CDR3 protein. The repertoire consists of under 250,000 distinct CDR3 sequences, with 30% to 35% occurring once and the leading ten covering about 4%. The sample was blood, either unsorted or a sorted T cell fraction (not recorded which). The J gene is TRBJ2-2, the V gene TRBV7-9, with 9 bases matching TRBD1. The receptor was derived from a male donor with ankylosing spondylitis or in good health (not recorded which). The CDR3 protein is CASRERDRVTGELFF. The CDR3 DNA follows: TGTGCCAGCAGGGAGCGGGACAGGGTCACCGGGGAGCTGTTTTTT.